This T cell receptor (beta chain) is from a study of neurological immune-mediated disorders. The CDR3 contains 13 residues. V dropped 6 bases and J dropped 14 bases, with 20 bases sitting between them. The cDNA was generated by 5'RACE with 10-nucleotide random UMIs. TCRdb recomputed calls from the 5' RACE reads with MiXCR, one row per CDR3 protein. This table holds 49,000 or so distinct CDR3 sequences, approximately 15% found once. Healthy controls consisted of blood bank volunteers in Maryland, USA. The study, taken as a whole, reports: In HTLV-1-associated myelopathy, TCR clonal expansion was greatest, and in multiple sclerosis it was least, below healthy controls. Subjects shared no identical expanded-clone CDR3 amino acid sequences, suggesting private TCR-beta repertoires in all groups.

With regard to this clonotype: What it recognizes is unknown.

This chain connects TRBV12-3 or TRBV12-4 to TRBJ2-1, with D possibly matching TRBD1 (6 bases). The TCR was taken from a man aged 60-69 years in good health. Sequences were obtained from PBMCs. CDR3 loop: CASSLDPRGNEFF. CDR3 nucleotides: TGTGCCAGCAGCCTAGACCCAAGGGGGAATGAGTTCTTC.